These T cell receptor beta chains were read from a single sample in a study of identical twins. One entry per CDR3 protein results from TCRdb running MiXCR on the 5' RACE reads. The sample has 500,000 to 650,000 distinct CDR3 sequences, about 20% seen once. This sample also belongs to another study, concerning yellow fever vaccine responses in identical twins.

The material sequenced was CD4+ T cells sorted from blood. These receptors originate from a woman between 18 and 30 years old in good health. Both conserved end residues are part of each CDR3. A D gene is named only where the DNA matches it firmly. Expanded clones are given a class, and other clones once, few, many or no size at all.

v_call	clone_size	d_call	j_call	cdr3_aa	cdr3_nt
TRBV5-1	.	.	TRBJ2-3	CASSHEGTDTQYF	TGCGCCAGCAGCCATGAAGGCACAGATACGCAGTATTTT
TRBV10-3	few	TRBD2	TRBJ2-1	CAISESPSGGMNEQFF	TGTGCCATCAGTGAGTCTCCTAGCGGGGGGATGAATGAGCAGTTCTTC
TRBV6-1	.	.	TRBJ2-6	CASTRSASGSSGANVLTF	TGTGCCAGCACCCGGTCAGCCTCAGGGAGCTCTGGGGCCAACGTCCTGACTTTC
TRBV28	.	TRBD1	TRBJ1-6	CASSMTGTLHF	TGTGCCAGCAGTATGACAGGGACCCTCCACTTT
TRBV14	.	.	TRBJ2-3	CASSPSVVSTDTQYF	TGTGCCAGCAGCCCTAGCGTGGTCTCCACAGATACGCAGTATTTT
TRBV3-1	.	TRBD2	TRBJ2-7	CASRGGRSSSYEQYF	TGTGCCAGCAGAGGCGGGAGGTCGAGCTCCTACGAGCAGTACTTC
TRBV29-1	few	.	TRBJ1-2	CSVVKDGYYGYTF	TGCAGCGTTGTAAAGGACGGGTACTATGGCTACACCTTC
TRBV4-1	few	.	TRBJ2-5	CASSLTSGGIETQYF	TGCGCCAGCAGCCTGACAAGTGGGGGTATAGAGACCCAGTACTTC
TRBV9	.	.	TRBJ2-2	CASSVVSGVNTGELFF	TGTGCCAGCAGCGTGGTTAGCGGAGTGAACACCGGGGAGCTGTTTTTT
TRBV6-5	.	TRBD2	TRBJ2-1	CASSYSMSGGAGTEQFF	TGTGCCAGCAGTTACTCGATGAGCGGGGGGGCCGGGACTGAGCAGTTCTTC
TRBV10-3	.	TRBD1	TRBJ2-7	CAISESSGGRGEQYF	TGTGCCATCAGTGAGTCTTCAGGGGGCCGGGGCGAGCAGTACTTC
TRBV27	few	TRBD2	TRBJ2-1	CASPPGAGGYNEQFF	TGTGCCAGCCCCCCTGGAGCGGGAGGGTACAATGAGCAGTTCTTC
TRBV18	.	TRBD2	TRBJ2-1	CASRPVAGGDEQFF	TGTGCCAGCAGACCAGTGGCTGGGGGGGATGAGCAGTTCTTC
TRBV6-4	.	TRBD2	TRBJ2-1	CASSSTLAGFRNEQFF	TGTGCCAGCAGCTCAACCCTAGCGGGGTTTAGGAATGAGCAGTTCTTC
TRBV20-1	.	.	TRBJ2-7	CSARSRDSDPYEQYF	TGCAGTGCTAGAAGCCGGGACTCCGACCCTTACGAGCAGTACTTC
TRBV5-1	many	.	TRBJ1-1	CASSLGQPNTEAFF	TGCGCCAGCAGCTTGGGACAGCCGAACACTGAAGCTTTCTTT
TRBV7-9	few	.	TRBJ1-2	CASSLIASSGAGYTF	TGTGCCAGCAGCTTAATCGCCTCATCGGGGGCCGGCTACACCTTC
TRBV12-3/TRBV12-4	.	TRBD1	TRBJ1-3	CASSFGTGNTGNTIYF	TGTGCCAGCAGTTTCGGGACAGGGAATACTGGAAACACCATATATTTT
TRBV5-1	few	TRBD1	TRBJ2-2	CASSSGQGPNTGELFF	TGCGCCAGCAGCTCCGGACAGGGACCGAACACCGGGGAGCTGTTTTTT
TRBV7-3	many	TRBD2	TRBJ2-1	CASSLVSGRVDEQFF	TGTGCCAGCAGCTTAGTTAGCGGGAGGGTCGATGAGCAGTTCTTC
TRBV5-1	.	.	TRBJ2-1	CASSLALEGNNEQFF	TGCGCCAGCAGCTTGGCACTAGAGGGAAACAATGAGCAGTTCTTC
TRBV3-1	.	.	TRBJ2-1	CASRVAASDEQFF	TGTGCCAGCAGAGTAGCGGCGAGCGATGAGCAGTTCTTC
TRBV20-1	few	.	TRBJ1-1	CSALRPNTEAFF	TGCAGTGCGCTCCGGCCAAACACTGAAGCTTTCTTT
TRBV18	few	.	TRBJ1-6	CASSPPQNSPLHF	TGTGCCAGCTCACCACCGCAGAATTCACCCCTCCACTTT
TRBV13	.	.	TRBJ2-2	CASTRYNHLTGELFF	TGTGCCAGCACCCGTTATAACCACCTCACCGGGGAGCTGTTTTTT
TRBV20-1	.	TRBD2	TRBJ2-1	CSARLAGGYNEQFF	TGCAGTGCTAGATTAGCGGGGGGGTACAATGAGCAGTTCTTC
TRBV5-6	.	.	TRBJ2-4	CASSSYTAKNIQYF	TGTGCCAGCAGCTCCTACACCGCCAAAAACATTCAGTACTTC
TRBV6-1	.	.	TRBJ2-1	CASSEAGLDNEQFF	TGTGCCAGCAGTGAAGCAGGGTTGGATAATGAGCAGTTCTTC
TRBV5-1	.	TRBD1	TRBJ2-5	CASSLEGTVGETQYF	TGCGCCAGCAGCTTGGAAGGGACAGTGGGGGAGACCCAGTACTTC
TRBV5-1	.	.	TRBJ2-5	CASSWGGSFQETQYF	TGCGCCAGCAGCTGGGGAGGAAGTTTTCAAGAGACCCAGTACTTC
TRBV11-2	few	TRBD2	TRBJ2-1	CASSFTSGSNEQFF	TGTGCCAGCAGCTTTACTAGCGGGTCCAATGAGCAGTTCTTC
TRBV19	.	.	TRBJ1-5	CASGSGGTNQPQHF	TGTGCCAGTGGGAGTGGCGGGACCAATCAGCCCCAGCATTTT
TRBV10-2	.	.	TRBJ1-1	CASSEWAGTEAFF	TGCGCCAGCAGTGAATGGGCCGGTACTGAAGCTTTCTTT
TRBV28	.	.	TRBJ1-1	CASSVPRTEAFF	TGTGCCAGCAGTGTGCCTAGAACTGAAGCTTTCTTT
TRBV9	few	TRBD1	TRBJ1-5	CASSPGQSRVGQPQHF	TGTGCCAGCAGCCCGGGACAGAGCAGGGTAGGGCAGCCCCAGCATTTT
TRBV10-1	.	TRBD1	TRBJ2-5	CASSDEGTGTGATQYF	TGCGCCAGCAGTGACGAAGGGACAGGGACTGGCGCGACCCAGTACTTC
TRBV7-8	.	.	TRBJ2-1	CASSSFRSYNEQFF	TGTGCCAGCAGTTCCTTCCGCTCCTACAATGAGCAGTTCTTC
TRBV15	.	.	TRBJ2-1	CATSRDRVIYNEQFF	TGTGCCACCAGCAGAGATCGGGTCATTTACAATGAGCAGTTCTTC
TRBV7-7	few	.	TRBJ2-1	CASSLEFSYNEQFF	TGTGCCAGCAGCTTAGAGTTTTCATACAATGAGCAGTTCTTC
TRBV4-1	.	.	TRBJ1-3	CASSQTVGNTIYF	TGCGCCAGCAGCCAGACGGTGGGGAACACCATATATTTT
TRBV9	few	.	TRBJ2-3	CASSSSERLAWDGTQYF	.
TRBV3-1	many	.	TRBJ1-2	CASSQVLGNYGYTF	TGTGCCAGCAGCCAAGTCTTGGGTAACTATGGCTACACCTTC
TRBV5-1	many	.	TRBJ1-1	CASSLGQGLNTEAFF	TGTGCCAGCAGCTTAGGTCAGGGCTTGAACACTGAAGCTTTCTTT
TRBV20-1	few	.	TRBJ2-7	CSAREGLALEQYF	TGCAGTGCTAGAGAAGGGCTAGCGTTAGAGCAGTACTTC
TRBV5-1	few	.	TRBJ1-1	CASSLSEAVNTEAFF	TGCGCCAGCAGCTTGAGCGAGGCGGTGAACACTGAAGCTTTCTTT
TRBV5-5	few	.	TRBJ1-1	CASSFTRNTEAFF	TGTGCCAGCAGCTTTACACGGAACACTGAAGCTTTCTTT
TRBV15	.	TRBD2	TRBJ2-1	CATSTLAGGNEQFF	TGTGCCACCAGCACCCTAGCGGGGGGTAATGAGCAGTTCTTC
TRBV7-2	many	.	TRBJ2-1	CASSPGGEQFF	TGTGCCAGCAGCCCTGGGGGTGAGCAGTTCTTC
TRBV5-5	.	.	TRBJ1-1	CASSWTTAGTEAFF	TGTGCCAGCAGCTGGACGACGGCGGGCACTGAAGCTTTCTTT
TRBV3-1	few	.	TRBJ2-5	CASSQEAVQKETQYF	TGTGCCAGCAGCCAAGAAGCGGTCCAGAAAGAGACCCAGTACTTC
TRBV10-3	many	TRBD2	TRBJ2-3	CAIRGRREGRDTQYF	TGTGCCATCAGGGGACGGCGGGAGGGCCGGGATACGCAGTATTTT
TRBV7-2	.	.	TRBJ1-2	CASSLMRRGNYGYTF	TGTGCCAGCAGCTTAATGCGGAGGGGAAACTATGGCTACACCTTC
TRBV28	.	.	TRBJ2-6	CASRGGPGANVLTF	TGTGCCAGCAGAGGCGGACCTGGGGCCAACGTCCTGACTTTC